A selection of T cell receptor beta chains follows, all from one sample in a study of cytomegalovirus exposure and HLA in healthy donors. Method: immunoSEQ multiplex PCR; TCRdb's copy keeps in-frame clones and lacks some. Among roughly 180,000 clones, 80% to 90% were seen once, and the ten largest hold about 0.77%. The sample was PBMCs. These receptors originate from a woman younger than 35 in good health and CMV-seronegative. Each CDR3 is given with its conserved first and last residue. Each record gives: D gene, J gene, CDR3 length, clone size, V gene, CDR3 DNA, CDR3 protein. The D gene is left open where the match is weak. Clone size is given for some rows only: seen once, a few or many times, or a class if the clone is expanded.

>.|TRBJ2-7|15|.|TRBV4-2
TGTGCCAGCAGCCAACCGGAACAGGGAACCTACGAGCAGTACTTC
CASSQPEQGTYEQYF
>.|TRBJ1-2|16|.|TRBV28
TGTGCCAGCAGTCCCCCGACAGGAACTAGGCTAGATGGCTACACCTTC
CASSPPTGTRLDGYTF
>.|TRBJ2-7|16|.|TRBV4-3
TGCGCCAGCAGCCAAGGGGTTGGTAGCGGAACTTACGAGCAGTACTTC
CASSQGVGSGTYEQYF
>TRBD1|TRBJ1-1|14|.|TRBV4-2
TGTGCCAGCAGCCAACTAGGACAGGGTGCTGAAGCTTTCTTT
CASSQLGQGAEAFF
>.|TRBJ2-1|11|.|TRBV7-8
TGTGCCAGCAGCTTATTCGGTGAGCAGTTCTTC
CASSLFGEQFF
>TRBD2|TRBJ2-1|15|.|TRBV6-5
TGTGCCAGCAGCCGCGCTAGCGGGTATGGCAATGAGCAGTTCTTC
CASSRASGYGNEQFF
>.|TRBJ1-4|14|.|TRBV5-4
TGTGCCAGCAGCCGTAGAGCAGGGGAGGGGAAACTGTTTTTT
CASSRRAGEGKLFF
>TRBD1|TRBJ2-7|15|.|TRBV5-5
TGTGCCAGCAGCTTGGCAGGGGGTACTTCCTACGAGCAGTACTTC
CASSLAGGTSYEQYF
>.|TRBJ2-1|15|.|TRBV6-5
TGTGCCAGCAGTATAAGAGCTCCCATCTACAATGAGCAGTTCTTC
CASSIRAPIYNEQFF
>TRBD1|TRBJ2-1|13|.|TRBV5-4
TGTGCCAGCAACGGACAGGGCTACAATGAGCAGTTCTTC
CASNGQGYNEQFF
>.|TRBJ2-1|19|.|TRBV28
TGTGCCAGCACCGCTGGGACTCCCGGGTTTTTAGGCTCCTACAATGAGCAGTTCTTC
CASTAGTPGFLGSYNEQFF
>.|TRBJ2-2|15|few|TRBV5-6
TGTGCCAGCAGCTTGTACGCGGGTGTGGCCGGGGAGCTGTTTTTT
CASSLYAGVAGELFF
>.|TRBJ2-1|15|few|TRBV5-1
TGCGCCAGCAGCGGGGGGACTCAATCCTACAATGAGCAGTTCTTC
CASSGGTQSYNEQFF
>.|TRBJ1-1|14|.|TRBV28
TGTGCCAGCACCGACAGGAATTCAAGGTCTGAAGCTTTCTTT
CASTDRNSRSEAFF
>TRBD2|TRBJ2-1|15|.|TRBV6-5
TGTGCCAGCAGTGCAACTAGCGGCTCCTACAATGAGCAGTTCTTC
CASSATSGSYNEQFF
>.|TRBJ2-1|12|.|TRBV7-6
TGTGCCAGCAGCTTACCCCGCGCGGCCCAGTTCTTC
CASSLPRAAQFF
>TRBD2|TRBJ2-3|17|few|TRBV7-3
TGTGCCAGCAGCTCACGAGTAGCGGGAGGGCCCACAGATACGCAGTATTTT
CASSSRVAGGPTDTQYF
>.|TRBJ1-2|17|.|TRBV4-1
TGCGCCAGCAGCCAAGATTGGCGGCTCATGAGATTTGAGGGCTACACCTTC
CASSQDWRLMRFEGYTF
>.|TRBJ2-1|12|.|TRBV19
TGTGCCAGTAGCAACAGGGTCGGTGAGCAGTTCTTC
CASSNRVGEQFF
>.|TRBJ1-2|12|.|TRBV10-1
TGCGCCAGCAGTGAAGCTCCCTATGGCTACACCTTC
CASSEAPYGYTF
>.|TRBJ2-5|16|.|TRBV28
TGTGCCACCACCCCGGGACTGAGAGACACCATTAGGACCCAGTACTTC
CATTPGLRDTIRTQYF
>TRBD2|TRBJ2-7|14|few|TRBV7-8
TGTGCCAGCAGCTCTAGCGGGGTCTCCTACGAGCAGTACTTC
CASSSSGVSYEQYF
>.|TRBJ2-7|14|few|TRBV27
TGTGCCAGCGCCCTAACTAGACCGCCCTACGAGCAGTACTTC
CASALTRPPYEQYF
>.|TRBJ2-7|12|.|TRBV11-2
TGTGCCAGCAGCCCCTCAGGATTTCCGCAGTACTTC
CASSPSGFPQYF